Below, 2 T cell receptor beta chains from the same sample are listed, as sequenced in a study of T cells after yellow fever vaccination. TCRdb reprocessed the 5' RACE reads via MiXCR and lists one record per CDR3 protein. The repertoire has 500,000 to 650,000 distinct CDR3 sequences, around an eighth of them found once; the top ten carry over 12%. The sample here was PBMCs, taken on the day of the yellow fever booster vaccination. These receptors were collected from a man younger than 40 who received the YFV17D yellow fever vaccine.

This chain links TRBV3-1 with TRBJ2-1, with 14 bases aligning to TRBD2. V dropped 0 bases and J dropped 13; count of bases not matched to a gene: 5. CDR1 is LGHDT, CDR2 YNNKEL, per germline (reference sequence). The CDR3 runs to 15 residues. Written as DNA, the CDR3 is TGTGCCAGCAGCCAAGAGCCGACTAGCGGGAGGGGACAGTTCTTC. It codes for CASSQEPTSGRGQFF.

This clonotype was counted a few times. The chain links TRBV20-1 to TRBJ1-5; D gene unclear. The CDR3 loop spans 14 amino acids. In germline, CDR1 is DFQATT, CDR2 SNEGSKA (reference sequence). V was shortened by 5 bases and J by 3 bases, with 14 bases between the two germline ends. The CDR3 coding sequence is TGCAGTGCTCCCCCTCGGAGGGACAATCAGCCCCAGCATTTT. It yields the protein CSAPPRRDNQPQHF.